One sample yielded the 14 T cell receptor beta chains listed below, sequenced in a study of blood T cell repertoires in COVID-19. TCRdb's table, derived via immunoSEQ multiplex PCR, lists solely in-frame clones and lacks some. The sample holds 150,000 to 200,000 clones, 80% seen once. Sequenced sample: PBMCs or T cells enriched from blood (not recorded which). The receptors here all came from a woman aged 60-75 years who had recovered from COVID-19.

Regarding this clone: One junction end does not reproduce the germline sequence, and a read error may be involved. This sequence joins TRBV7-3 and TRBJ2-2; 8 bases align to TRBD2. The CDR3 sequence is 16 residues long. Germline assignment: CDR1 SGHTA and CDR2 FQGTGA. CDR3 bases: TGCGCCAGCAGCACGACCGGGGGGGCCGTCACCGGGGAGCTGTTTTTT. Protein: CASSTTGGAVTGELFF.

CDR3 protein: CAKISAANSGNTIYF. The CDR3, as DNA: TGTGCAAAAATTTCGGCGGCTAACTCTGGAAACACCATATATTTT. This sequence joins TRBV25-1 and TRBJ1-3, with D unresolved. Looked up from germline, CDR1 is MGHDK and CDR2 is SYGVNS. CDR3 length equals 15 residues.

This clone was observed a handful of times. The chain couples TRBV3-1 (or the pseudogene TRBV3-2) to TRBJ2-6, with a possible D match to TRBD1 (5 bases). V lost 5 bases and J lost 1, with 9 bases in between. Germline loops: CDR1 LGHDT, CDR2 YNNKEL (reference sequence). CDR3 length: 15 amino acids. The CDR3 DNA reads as TGTGCCAGCAGCGACAGTCGTTCTGGGGCCAACGTCCTGACTTTC. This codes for CASSDSRSGANVLTF.

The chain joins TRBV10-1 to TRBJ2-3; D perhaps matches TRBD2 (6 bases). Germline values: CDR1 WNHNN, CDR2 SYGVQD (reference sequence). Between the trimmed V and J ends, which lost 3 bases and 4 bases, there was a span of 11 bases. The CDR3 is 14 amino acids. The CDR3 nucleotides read TGCGCCAGCAGTGACCGGGGGTCTGCAGATACGCAGTATTTT. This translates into CASSDRGSADTQYF.

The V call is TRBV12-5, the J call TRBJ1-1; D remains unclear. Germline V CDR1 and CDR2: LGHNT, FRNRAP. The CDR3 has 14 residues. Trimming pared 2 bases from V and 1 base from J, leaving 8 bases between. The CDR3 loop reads CASGLTTRNTEAFF. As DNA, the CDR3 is TGTGCTAGTGGTTTGACCACAAGGAACACTGAAGCTTTCTTT.

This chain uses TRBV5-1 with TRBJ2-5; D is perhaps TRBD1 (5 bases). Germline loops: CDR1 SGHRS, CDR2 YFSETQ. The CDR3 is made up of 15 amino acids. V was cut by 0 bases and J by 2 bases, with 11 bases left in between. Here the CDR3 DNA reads TGCGCCAGCAGCTTGGCAGGGAATTGGCAAGAGACCCAGTACTTC. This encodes CASSLAGNWQETQYF.

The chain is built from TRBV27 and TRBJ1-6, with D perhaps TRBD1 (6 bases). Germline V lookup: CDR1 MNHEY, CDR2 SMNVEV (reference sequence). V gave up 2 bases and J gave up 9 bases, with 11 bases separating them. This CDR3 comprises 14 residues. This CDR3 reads CASSLIGGSSPLHF. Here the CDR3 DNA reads TGTGCCAGCAGTTTAATAGGGGGTAGTTCACCCCTCCACTTT.

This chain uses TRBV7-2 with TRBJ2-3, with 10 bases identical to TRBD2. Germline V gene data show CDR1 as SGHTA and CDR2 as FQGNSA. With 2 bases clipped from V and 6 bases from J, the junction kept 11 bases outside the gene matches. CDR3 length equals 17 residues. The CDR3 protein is CASSLFGAGGQGDTQYF. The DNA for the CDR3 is TGTGCCAGCAGCTTATTTGGAGCGGGGGGGCAAGGGGATACGCAGTATTTT.

The CDR3 sequence is CAWNQQQGAYDTQYF. For the CDR3, the DNA is TGTGCCTGGAATCAGCAGCAGGGGGCGTACGATACGCAGTATTTT. The chain links TRBV30 to TRBJ2-3; TRBD1 matches at 8 bases. The germline CDR1 and CDR2 sequences are GTSNPN and SVGIG (reference sequence). The CDR3 loop spans 15 amino acids. Trimming took 4 bases from V and 6 from J; bases not matched to a gene: 12.

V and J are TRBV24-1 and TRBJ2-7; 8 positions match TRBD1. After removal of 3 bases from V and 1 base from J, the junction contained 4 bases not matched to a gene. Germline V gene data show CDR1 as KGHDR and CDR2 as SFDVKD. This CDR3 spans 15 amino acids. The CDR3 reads CATSDNTGGSYEQYF. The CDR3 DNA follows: TGTGCCACCAGTGATAACACAGGGGGATCCTACGAGCAGTACTTC.

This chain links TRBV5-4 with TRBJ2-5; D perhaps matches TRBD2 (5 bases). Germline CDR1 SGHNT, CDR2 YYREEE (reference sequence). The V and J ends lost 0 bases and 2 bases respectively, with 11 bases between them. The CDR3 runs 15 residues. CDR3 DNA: TGTGCCAGCAGCTTGGTAACTAGGCCTCAAGAGACCCAGTACTTC. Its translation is CASSLVTRPQETQYF.

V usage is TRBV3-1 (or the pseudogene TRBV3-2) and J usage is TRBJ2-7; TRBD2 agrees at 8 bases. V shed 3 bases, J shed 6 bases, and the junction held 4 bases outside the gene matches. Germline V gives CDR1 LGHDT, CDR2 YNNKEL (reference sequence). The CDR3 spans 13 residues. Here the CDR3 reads CASSQTGGPEQYF. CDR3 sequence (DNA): TGTGCCAGCAGCCAGACGGGGGGGCCCGAGCAGTACTTC.

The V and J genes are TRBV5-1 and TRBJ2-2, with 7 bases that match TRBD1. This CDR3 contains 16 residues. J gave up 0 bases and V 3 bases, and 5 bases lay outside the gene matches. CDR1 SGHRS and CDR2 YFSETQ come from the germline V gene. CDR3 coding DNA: TGCGCCAGCAGCTGGACCGGGACAGCGAACACCGGGGAGCTGTTTTTT. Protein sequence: CASSWTGTANTGELFF.

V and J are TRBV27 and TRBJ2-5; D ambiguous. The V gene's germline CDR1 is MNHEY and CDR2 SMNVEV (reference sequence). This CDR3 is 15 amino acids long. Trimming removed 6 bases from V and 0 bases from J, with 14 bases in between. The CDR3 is CASRSLLPDQETQYF. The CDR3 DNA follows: TGTGCCAGCAGATCTCTTTTGCCGGACCAAGAGACCCAGTACTTC.